Each of the 14 T cell receptor beta chains below was sequenced from the same sample in a study of shared clonotypes between healthy human individuals. Profiled with immunoSEQ multiplex PCR; TCRdb holds only in-frame clones, not every one. Of about 800,000 clones listed, 96% are singletons. The naive CD8 subset, CD45RO-negative cells positively selected for CCR7, excluded terminally differentiated effector memory CD45RA+ cells. The material sequenced was naive CD8+ T cells sorted from blood. All receptors derive from a man younger than 45 in good health.

Concerning this clone itself: The sample carries other DNA sequences with the same CDR3. This chain uses TRBV10-1 with TRBJ2-7; possible D gene TRBD2, 6 bases. Trimming stripped 0 bases from V and 4 bases from J, with 7 bases between. This CDR3 is built from 13 residues. Germline lookup yields CDR1 WNHNN and CDR2 SYGVQD (reference sequence). CDR3 DNA sequence: TGCGCCAGCAGTGAGTCCGGGAGTTACGAGCAGTACTTC. Translation: CASSESGSYEQYF.

The gene calls are TRBV7-6 and TRBJ1-1, with D possibly TRBD1 on 5 matching bases. The CDR3 covers 12 residues. Trimming shortened V by 8 bases and J by 1 base, and 8 bases separated the two germline ends. The germline CDR1 and CDR2 sequences are SGHVS and FNYEAQ. The CDR3 region is CASSTANTEAFF. The CDR3 region has the DNA TGTGCCAGCTCGACAGCGAACACTGAAGCTTTCTTT.

This clone was seen once. This rearrangement joins TRBV11-3 to TRBJ2-3, with 9 bases lining up with TRBD1. Germline V gene sequence: CDR1 SGHNT, CDR2 YENEEA. The CDR3 sequence is 16 residues long. The junction had 3 bases not matched to a gene; V was cut back by 1 base and J by 1 base. The CDR3 region is CASSLGDRVRTDTQYF. The CDR3 DNA reads as TGTGCCAGCAGCTTAGGGGACAGGGTCCGCACAGATACGCAGTATTTT. The variable domain in full, with the rest retrieved from reference TRBV11-3 and TRBJ2-3, is EAGVVQSPRYKIIEKKQPVAFWCNPISGHNTLYWYLQNLGQGPELLIRYENEEAVDDSQLPKDRFSAERLKGVDSTLKIQPAELGDSAVYLCASSLGDRVRTDTQYFGPGTRLTVL.

This clone is a singleton in its sample. The gene calls are TRBV7-6 and TRBJ2-2; weak D call: TRBD2 (5 bases). V was trimmed by 1 base and J by 5 bases, leaving 8 bases between them. CDR1 is SGHVS and CDR2 is FNYEAQ in the germline V gene. The CDR3 is made up of 14 amino acids. CDR3 sequence (DNA): TGTGCCAGCAGCTTAGGGGGAGTTACCGGGGAGCTGTTTTTT. Residues: CASSLGGVTGELFF. Full variable domain (rest looked up from reference TRBV7-6 and TRBJ2-2): GAGVSQSPRYKVTKRGQDVALRCDPISGHVSLYWYRQALGQGPEFLTYFNYEAQQDKSGLPNDRFSAERPEGSISTLTIQRTEQRDSAMYRCASSLGGVTGELFFGEGSRLTVL.

The chain employs TRBV25-1 and TRBJ2-7; D is unclear. Germline CDR1 MGHDK, CDR2 SYGVNS. Trimming left V 4 bases short and J 1 base short, with 2 bases between. The CDR3 is 11 residues long. CDR3 in amino acids: CASSGSYEQYF. In nucleotides, the CDR3 is TGTGCCAGCAGTGGGTCCTACGAGCAGTACTTC.

This chain connects TRBV30 to TRBJ1-1; TRBD1 might be the D (5 bases). Trimming took off 4 bases at V and 4 bases at J, with 16 bases between the two ends. Germline V gives CDR1 GTSNPN, CDR2 SVGIG (reference sequence). The CDR3 is 14 amino acids. The CDR3 sequence is CAWNLGVRFTEAFF. The CDR3 DNA reads as TGTGCCTGGAATTTAGGGGTTCGATTCACTGAAGCTTTCTTT.

This clone came up once. The J gene is TRBJ2-7, the V gene TRBV11-2; no definite D call. V shed 1 base and J shed 5 bases, with 12 bases lying between them. Germline V CDR1 and CDR2: SGHAT, FQNNGV. The CDR3 covers 14 residues. CDR3 region: CASSLAGPTDEQYF. DNA for the CDR3: TGTGCCAGCAGCTTAGCCGGGCCTACCGACGAGCAGTACTTC.

The chain is built from TRBV19 and TRBJ2-1; 7 nucleotides align to TRBD1. Looked up from germline, CDR1 is LNHDA and CDR2 is SQIVND (reference sequence). There are 12 residues in the CDR3. Trimming took 7 bases from V and 3 from J; bases not matched to a gene: 0. The CDR3 nucleotides read TGTGCCAGTACAGGGGGCTACAATGAGCAGTTCTTC. As protein: CASTGGYNEQFF.

The sample holds one count of this clone. This chain links TRBV28 with TRBJ2-1; 10 bases are shared with TRBD2. This CDR3 region has 11 residues. Germline V gene data show CDR1 as MDHEN and CDR2 as SYDVKM. J gave up 15 bases and V 3 bases, and 2 bases lay outside the gene matches. The CDR3 spells CASSLGLAPFF. The CDR3 region has the DNA TGTGCCAGCAGTTTGGGACTAGCGCCGTTCTTC. Combining the CDR3 with reference TRBV28 and TRBJ2-1 gives the whole variable domain DVKVTQSSRYLVKRTGEKVFLECVQDMDHENMFWYRQDPGLGLRLIYFSYDVKMKEKGDIPEGYSVSREKKERFSLILESASTNQTSMYLCASSLGLAPFFGPGTRLTVL.

This chain uses TRBV15 with TRBJ2-1, with D possibly matching TRBD2 (5 bases). The CDR3 consists of 17 residues. The V gene lost 1 base and the J gene lost 2 bases, with 15 bases spanning the gap. From germline, CDR1 is LNHNV and CDR2 YYDKDF (reference sequence). The CDR3 spells CATSRALSLATYNEQFF. For the CDR3, the DNA is TGTGCCACCAGCAGAGCCCTCTCCCTAGCAACCTACAATGAGCAGTTCTTC.

Points on this clone: The junction does not match germline at one end; this may be a read error. V is TRBV14 and J is TRBJ2-3, with TRBD2 matching 7 bases. CDR3 length equals 15 residues. CDR1 is SGHDN and CDR2 is FVKESK in the germline V gene. The CDR3 here is CASSHGASGTDTQYF. Here the CDR3 DNA reads TGTGCCAGCAGCCACGGGGCTAGCGGCACGGATACGCAGTATTTT.

With regard to this clone: In the same sample, other DNA sequences code for this CDR3. The V call is TRBV9, the J call TRBJ1-1; D is ambiguous. The V gene's germline CDR1 is SGDLS and CDR2 YYNGEE. V was pared by 2 bases and J by 5 bases, with 10 bases between. The CDR3 length is 13 residues. The CDR3 bases are TGTGCCAGCAGCGTTGGCTCGGGTACTGAAGCTTTCTTT. Residues: CASSVGSGTEAFF.

The rearrangement uses TRBV28 and TRBJ2-3; D is possibly TRBD2 (6 bases). The length of the CDR3 is 14 residues. The V and J ends lost 8 bases and 1 base respectively, with 13 bases between them. CDR1 and CDR2 from the germline V gene are MDHEN and SYDVKM. For the CDR3, the DNA is TGTGCCAGCGGTCAGGGAGGTCGCACAGATACGCAGTATTTT. Translating it yields CASGQGGRTDTQYF.

A remark on this clone: Other DNA sequences from this sample encode an identical CDR3 as well. The chain employs TRBV27 and TRBJ1-1; 9 bases align to TRBD1. V lost 8 bases to trimming and J lost 4 bases; unmatched junction nucleotides: 2. The CDR3 sequence is 12 residues long. The germline CDR1 and CDR2 sequences are MNHEY and SMNVEV (reference sequence). The chain's CDR3 is CASRQGGTEAFF. The CDR3, as DNA: TGTGCCAGCCGACAGGGGGGCACTGAAGCTTTCTTT.